This T cell receptor (beta chain) is drawn from a study of shared clonotypes between healthy human individuals. Whole-study context: Donors had three CD4 naive, three CD4 memory, two CD8 naive and one CD8 memory plate apiece.

Study-wide results and limits: Only blood samples were collected, and tissue repertoires likely differ. Sorted-subset sequencing, rarefaction showed, was incomplete despite large depth. Clonotypes not shared had lower generation probabilities than those common to all four donors.

The V segment lost 3 bases and the J segment 5 bases; nucleotides outside the gene matches: 10. The CDR3 is 15 residues long. Germline V gene sequence: CDR1 SGHKS, CDR2 YYEKEE (reference sequence). As regards this clone: Its antigen is unidentified.

The protocol was immunoSEQ multiplex PCR, while the TCRdb copy is restricted to in-frame clones and leaves out a portion. This table has roughly 1 million clones, approximately 80% appearing once. Sequencing was performed on memory CD4+ T cells from PBMCs. Subset of the sample: CD45RA-negative fraction. This clonotype was obtained from a man between 18 and 29 years old in good health. Some clones in this sample may be carry-over from other donors' samples. The chain is built from TRBV5-5 and TRBJ2-5; 7 bases line up with TRBD2. The CDR3 DNA follows: TGTGCCAGCAGCTGGGAGGGGACCGCGTGGGAGACCCAGTACTTC. It codes for CASSWEGTAWETQYF.